This T cell receptor (beta chain) was recorded in a study of shared clonotypes between healthy human individuals. Only Caucasian adults living in Nashville, Tennessee made up the donor group. Generated by immunoSEQ multiplex PCR, the TCRdb table keeps only in-frame clones and is missing some. The sample has under 1,100,000 clones; roughly 80% are singletons. With respect to this clone: Its antigen is as yet unknown. This sample includes further DNA sequences coding for the same CDR3.

Study findings and constraints: Naive CD4 clonotypes were shared across a few donors at approximately 5.3%. Rarefaction indicated that sorted-subset sequencing remained incomplete although depth was large.

V was cut by 0 bases and J by 4 bases, with 6 bases left in between. CDR1 is LGHNA, CDR2 YSLEER, per germline. The CDR3 loop spans 13 amino acids. The chain joins TRBV4-3 to TRBJ1-1, with no clear D. The sequencing input was memory CD4+ T cells sorted from blood. The subset was: CD45RA-negative fraction. The clonotype comes from a man younger than 35 in good health. The CDR3 DNA sequence: TGCGCCAGCAGCCAAGAAGAGGGCACTGAAGCTTTCTTT. This sequence encodes CASSQEEGTEAFF.